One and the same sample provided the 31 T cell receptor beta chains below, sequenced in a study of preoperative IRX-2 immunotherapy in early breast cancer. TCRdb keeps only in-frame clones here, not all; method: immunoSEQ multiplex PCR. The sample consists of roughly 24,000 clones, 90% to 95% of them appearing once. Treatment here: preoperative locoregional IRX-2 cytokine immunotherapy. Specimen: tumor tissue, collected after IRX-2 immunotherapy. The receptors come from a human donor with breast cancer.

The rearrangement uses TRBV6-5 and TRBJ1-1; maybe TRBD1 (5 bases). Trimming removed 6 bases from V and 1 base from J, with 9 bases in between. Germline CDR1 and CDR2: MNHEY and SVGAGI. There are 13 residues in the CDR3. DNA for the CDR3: TGTGCCAGCAGCACCACAGGGAACACTGAAGCTTTCTTT. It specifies CASSTTGNTEAFF.

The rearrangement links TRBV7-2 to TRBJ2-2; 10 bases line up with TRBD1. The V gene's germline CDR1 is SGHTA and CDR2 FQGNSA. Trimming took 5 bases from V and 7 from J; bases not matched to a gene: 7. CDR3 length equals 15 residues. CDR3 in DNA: TGTGCCAGCAGCCCGGACAGGGGGGATATCGGGGAGCTGTTTTTT. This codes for CASSPDRGDIGELFF.

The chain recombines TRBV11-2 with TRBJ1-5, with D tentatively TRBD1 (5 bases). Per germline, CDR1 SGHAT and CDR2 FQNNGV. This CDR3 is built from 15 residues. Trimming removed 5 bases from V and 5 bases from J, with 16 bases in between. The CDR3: CASSLEWGEHQPQHF. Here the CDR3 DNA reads TGTGCCAGCAGCCTTGAATGGGGCGAGCATCAGCCCCAGCATTTT.

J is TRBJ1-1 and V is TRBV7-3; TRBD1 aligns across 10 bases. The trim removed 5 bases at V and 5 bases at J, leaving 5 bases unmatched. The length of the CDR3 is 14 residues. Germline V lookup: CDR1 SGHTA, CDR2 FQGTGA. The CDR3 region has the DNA TGTGCCAGCAGCCCTGACAGGGGGCATACTGAAGCTTTCTTT. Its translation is CASSPDRGHTEAFF.

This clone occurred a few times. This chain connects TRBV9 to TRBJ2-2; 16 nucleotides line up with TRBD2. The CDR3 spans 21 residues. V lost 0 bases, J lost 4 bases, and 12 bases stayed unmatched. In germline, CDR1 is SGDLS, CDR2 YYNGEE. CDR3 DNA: TGTGCCAGCAGCGTAGAGACAGGGGGGACTAGCGGGAGGGCGGGCACCGGGGAGCTGTTTTTT. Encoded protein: CASSVETGGTSGRAGTGELFF.

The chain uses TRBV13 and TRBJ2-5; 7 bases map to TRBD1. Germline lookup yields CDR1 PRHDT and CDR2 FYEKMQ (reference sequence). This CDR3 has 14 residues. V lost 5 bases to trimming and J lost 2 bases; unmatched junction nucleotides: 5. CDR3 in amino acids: CASSLRDSQETQYF. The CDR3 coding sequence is TGTGCCAGCAGCCTCCGGGACAGTCAAGAGACCCAGTACTTC. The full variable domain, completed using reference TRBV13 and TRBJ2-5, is AAGVIQSPRHLIKEKRETATLKCYPIPRHDTVYWYQQGPGQDPQFLISFYEKMQSDKGSIPDRFSAQQFSDYHSELNMSSLELGDSALYFCASSLRDSQETQYFGPGTRLLVL.

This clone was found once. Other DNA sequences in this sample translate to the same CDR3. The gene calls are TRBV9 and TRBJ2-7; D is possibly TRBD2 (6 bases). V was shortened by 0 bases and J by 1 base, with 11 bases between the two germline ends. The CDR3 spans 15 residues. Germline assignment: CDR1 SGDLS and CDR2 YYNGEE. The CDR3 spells CASSVGGVGSYEQYF. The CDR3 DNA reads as TGTGCCAGCAGCGTAGGGGGGGTGGGATCCTACGAGCAGTACTTC.

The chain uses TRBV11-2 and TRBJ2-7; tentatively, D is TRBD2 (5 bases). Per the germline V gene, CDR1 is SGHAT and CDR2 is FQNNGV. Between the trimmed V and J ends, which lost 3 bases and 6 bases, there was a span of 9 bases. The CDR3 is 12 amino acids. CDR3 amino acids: CASSLGGGEQYF. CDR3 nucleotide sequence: TGTGCCAGCAGCTTGGGCGGAGGCGAGCAGTACTTC.

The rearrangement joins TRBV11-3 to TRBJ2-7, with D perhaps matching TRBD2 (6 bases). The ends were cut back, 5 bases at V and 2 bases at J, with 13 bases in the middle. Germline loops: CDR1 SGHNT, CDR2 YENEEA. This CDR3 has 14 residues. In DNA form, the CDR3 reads TGTGCCAGCAGCCTATATCCGGGGGCCTACGAGCAGTACTTC. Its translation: CASSLYPGAYEQYF.

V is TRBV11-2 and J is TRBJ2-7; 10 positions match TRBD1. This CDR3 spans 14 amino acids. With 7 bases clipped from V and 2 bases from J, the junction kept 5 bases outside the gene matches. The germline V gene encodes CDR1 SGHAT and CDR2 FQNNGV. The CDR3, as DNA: TGTGCCAGCACCGCGACAGGGGGCGCCTACGAGCAGTACTTC. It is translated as CASTATGGAYEQYF. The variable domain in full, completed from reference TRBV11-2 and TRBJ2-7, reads EAGVAQSPRYKIIEKRQSVAFWCNPISGHATLYWYQQILGQGPKLLIQFQNNGVVDDSQLPKDRFSAERLKGVDSTLKIQPAKLEDSAVYLCASTATGGAYEQYFGPGTRLTVT.

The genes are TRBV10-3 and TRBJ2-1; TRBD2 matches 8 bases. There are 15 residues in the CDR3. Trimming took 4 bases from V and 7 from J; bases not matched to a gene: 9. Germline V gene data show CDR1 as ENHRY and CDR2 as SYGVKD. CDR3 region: CAISVGAGGRNEQFF. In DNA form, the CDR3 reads TGTGCCATCAGTGTAGGGGCGGGAGGTCGGAATGAGCAGTTCTTC.

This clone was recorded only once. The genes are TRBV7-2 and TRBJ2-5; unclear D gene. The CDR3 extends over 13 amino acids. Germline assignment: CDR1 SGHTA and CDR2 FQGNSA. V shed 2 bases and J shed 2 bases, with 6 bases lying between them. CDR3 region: CASSLNSQETQYF. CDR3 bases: TGTGCCAGCAGCTTAAACTCGCAAGAGACCCAGTACTTC.

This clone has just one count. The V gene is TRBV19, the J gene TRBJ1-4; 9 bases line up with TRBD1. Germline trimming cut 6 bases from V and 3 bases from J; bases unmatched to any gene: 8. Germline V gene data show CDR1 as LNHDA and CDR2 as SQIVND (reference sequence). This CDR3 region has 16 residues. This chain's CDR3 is CASSPRQGEANEKLFF. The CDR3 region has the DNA TGTGCCAGTAGCCCCCGACAGGGGGAAGCTAATGAAAAACTGTTTTTT. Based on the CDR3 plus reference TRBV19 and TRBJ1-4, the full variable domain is DGGITQSPKYLFRKEGQNVTLSCEQNLNHDAMYWYRQDPGQGLRLIYYSQIVNDFQKGDIAEGYSVSREKKESFPLTVTSAQKNPTAFYLCASSPRQGEANEKLFFGSGTQLSVL.

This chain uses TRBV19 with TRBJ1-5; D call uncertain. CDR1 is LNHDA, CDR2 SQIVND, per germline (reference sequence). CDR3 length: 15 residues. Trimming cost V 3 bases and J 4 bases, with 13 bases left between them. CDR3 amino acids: CASSIPKEGNQPQHF. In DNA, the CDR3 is TGTGCCAGTAGTATTCCGAAGGAGGGTAATCAGCCCCAGCATTTT.

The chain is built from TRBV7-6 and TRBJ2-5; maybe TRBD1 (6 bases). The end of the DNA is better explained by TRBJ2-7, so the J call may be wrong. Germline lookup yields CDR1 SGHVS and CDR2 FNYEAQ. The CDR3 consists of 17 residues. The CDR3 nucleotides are TGTGCCAGCAGCTTAGGATCCGGGACAATTAGCTCCTACGAGCAGTACTTC. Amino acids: CASSLGSGTISSYEQYF.

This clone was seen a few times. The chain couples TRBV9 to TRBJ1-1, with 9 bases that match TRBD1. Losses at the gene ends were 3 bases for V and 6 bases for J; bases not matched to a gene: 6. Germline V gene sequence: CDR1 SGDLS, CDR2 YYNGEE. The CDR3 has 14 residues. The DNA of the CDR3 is TGTGCCAGCAGCGGCTCTACAGGGGGCCCTGAAGCTTTCTTT. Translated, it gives CASSGSTGGPEAFF.

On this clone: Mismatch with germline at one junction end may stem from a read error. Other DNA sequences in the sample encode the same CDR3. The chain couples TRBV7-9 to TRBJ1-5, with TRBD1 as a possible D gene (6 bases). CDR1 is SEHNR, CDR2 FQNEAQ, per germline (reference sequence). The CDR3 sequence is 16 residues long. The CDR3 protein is CASSLVGGLSNQPQHF. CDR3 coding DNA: TGTGCCAGCAGCTTAGTCGGGGGGCTTAGCAATCAACCCCAGCATTTT.

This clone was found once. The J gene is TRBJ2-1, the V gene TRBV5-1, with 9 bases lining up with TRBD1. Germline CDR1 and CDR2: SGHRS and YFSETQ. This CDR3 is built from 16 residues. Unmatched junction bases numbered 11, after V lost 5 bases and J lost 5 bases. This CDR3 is CASSRLRDRVDNEQFF. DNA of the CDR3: TGCGCCAGCAGTAGACTCCGGGACAGGGTGGACAATGAGCAGTTCTTC.

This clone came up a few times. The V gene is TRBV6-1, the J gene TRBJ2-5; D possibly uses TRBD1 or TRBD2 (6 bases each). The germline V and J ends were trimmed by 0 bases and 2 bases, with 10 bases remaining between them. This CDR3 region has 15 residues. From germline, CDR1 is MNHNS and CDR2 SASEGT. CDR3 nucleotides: TGTGCCAGCAGTGAAGCGGGGGGACAACAAGAGACCCAGTACTTC. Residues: CASSEAGGQQETQYF.

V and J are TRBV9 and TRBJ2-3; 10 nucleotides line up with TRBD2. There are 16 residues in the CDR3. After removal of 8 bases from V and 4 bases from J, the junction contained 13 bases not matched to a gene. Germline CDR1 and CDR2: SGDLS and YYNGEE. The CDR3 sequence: CASSTLAGESADTQYF. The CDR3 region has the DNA TGTGCCAGTTCTACGCTAGCGGGAGAATCGGCAGATACGCAGTATTTT.

The CDR3 region has the DNA TGCGCCAGCAGCTCACAGGGGATTGGCTACACCTTC. Protein: CASSSQGIGYTF. The V gene is TRBV5-1, the J gene TRBJ1-2; 7 bases align to TRBD1. Germline lookup yields CDR1 SGHRS and CDR2 YFSETQ. Trimming at V came to 3 bases and at J to 7 bases, leaving 3 bases not matched to a gene. The CDR3 length is 12 residues.

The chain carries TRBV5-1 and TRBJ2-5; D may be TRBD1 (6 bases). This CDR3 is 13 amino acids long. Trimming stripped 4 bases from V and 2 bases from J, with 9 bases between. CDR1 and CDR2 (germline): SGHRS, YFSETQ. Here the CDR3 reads CASSLGQQETQYF. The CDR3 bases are TGCGCCAGCAGCCTCGGACAGCAAGAGACCCAGTACTTC.

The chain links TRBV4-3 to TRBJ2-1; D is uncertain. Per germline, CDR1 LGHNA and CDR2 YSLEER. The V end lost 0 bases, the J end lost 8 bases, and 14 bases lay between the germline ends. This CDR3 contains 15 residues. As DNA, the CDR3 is TGCGCCAGCAGCCAAGATTCGGGTTTTTTTGATGAGCAGTTCTTC. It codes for CASSQDSGFFDEQFF.

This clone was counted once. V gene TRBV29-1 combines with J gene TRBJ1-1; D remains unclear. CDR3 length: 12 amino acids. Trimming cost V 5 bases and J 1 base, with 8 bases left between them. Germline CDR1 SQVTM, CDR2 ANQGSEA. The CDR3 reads CSVLATNTEAFF. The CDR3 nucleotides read TGCAGCGTTTTGGCCACGAACACTGAAGCTTTCTTT.

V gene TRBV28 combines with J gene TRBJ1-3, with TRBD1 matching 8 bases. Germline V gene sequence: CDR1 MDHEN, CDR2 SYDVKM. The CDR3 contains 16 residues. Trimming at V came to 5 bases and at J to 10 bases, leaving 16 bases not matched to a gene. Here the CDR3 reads CASSERSGDRIWTIYF. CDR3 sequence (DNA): TGTGCCAGCAGTGAAAGGAGCGGGGACAGGATTTGGACCATATATTTT.

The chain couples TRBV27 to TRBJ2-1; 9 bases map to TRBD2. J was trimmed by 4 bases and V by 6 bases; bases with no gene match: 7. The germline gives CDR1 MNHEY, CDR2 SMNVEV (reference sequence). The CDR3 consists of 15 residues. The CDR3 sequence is CASRGRLADYNEQFF. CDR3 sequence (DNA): TGTGCCAGCAGAGGACGACTAGCGGATTACAATGAGCAGTTCTTC.

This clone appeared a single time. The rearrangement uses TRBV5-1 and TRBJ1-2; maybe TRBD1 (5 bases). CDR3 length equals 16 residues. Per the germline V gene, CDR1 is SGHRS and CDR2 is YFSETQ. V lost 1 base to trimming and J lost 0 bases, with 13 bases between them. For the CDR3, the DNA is TGCGCCAGCAGCTTGTCCTCGGGGCCAGCTAACTATGGCTACACCTTC. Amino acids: CASSLSSGPANYGYTF.

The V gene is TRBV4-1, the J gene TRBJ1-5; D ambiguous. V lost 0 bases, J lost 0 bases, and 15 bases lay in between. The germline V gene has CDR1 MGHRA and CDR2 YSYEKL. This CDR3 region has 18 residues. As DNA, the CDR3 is TGCGCCAGCAGCCAAGAGGGTGGGAGCACCGCTAGCAATCAGCCCCAGCATTTT. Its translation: CASSQEGGSTASNQPQHF.

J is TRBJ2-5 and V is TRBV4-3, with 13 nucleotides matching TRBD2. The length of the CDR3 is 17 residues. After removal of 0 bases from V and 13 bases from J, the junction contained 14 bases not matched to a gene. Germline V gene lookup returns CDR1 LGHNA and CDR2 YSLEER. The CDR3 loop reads CASSQDDSRLAGGPTYF. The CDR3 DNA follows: TGCGCCAGCAGCCAAGACGACAGCCGACTAGCGGGAGGCCCCACGTACTTC.

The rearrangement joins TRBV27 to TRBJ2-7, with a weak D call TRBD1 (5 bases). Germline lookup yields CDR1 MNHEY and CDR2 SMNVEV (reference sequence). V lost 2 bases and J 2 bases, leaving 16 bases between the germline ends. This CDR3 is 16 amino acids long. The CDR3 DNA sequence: TGTGCCAGCAGTTTAATGGCCCAGGGAACTCCCTACGAGCAGTACTTC. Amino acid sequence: CASSLMAQGTPYEQYF.

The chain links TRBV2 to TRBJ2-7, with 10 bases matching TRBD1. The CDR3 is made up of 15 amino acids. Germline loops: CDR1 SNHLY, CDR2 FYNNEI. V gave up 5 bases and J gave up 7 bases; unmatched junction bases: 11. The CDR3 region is CASSLPGQGFWEQYF. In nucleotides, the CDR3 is TGTGCCAGCAGTCTTCCGGGACAGGGGTTCTGGGAGCAGTACTTC.